This T cell receptor beta chain was profiled in a study of shared clonotypes between healthy human individuals. Naive CD8 cells, CD45RO-negative and positively selected for CCR7, excluded terminally differentiated effector memory CD45RA+ cells. The CDR3 loop spans 16 amino acids. In germline, CDR1 is SGHKS, CDR2 YYEKEE (reference sequence). V shed 0 bases, J shed 6 bases, and the junction held 10 bases outside the gene matches. The assay ran at deep level. Clones were sequenced by immunoSEQ multiplex PCR, and TCRdb holds only the in-frame ones, with some missing. The sample gives about 2,100,000 clones, 85% to 95% of which show up once; over 1.5% is in the top ten.

This chain uses TRBV5-5 with TRBJ2-7; 9 nucleotides line up with TRBD2. The receptor was isolated from a young man in good health. Some clones in this sample may be carry-over from other donors' samples. Sequencing used naive CD8+ T cells from PBMCs. The CDR3 protein is CASSLGLAGPGGEQYF. The DNA of the CDR3 is TGTGCCAGCAGCTTGGGGCTAGCGGGGCCAGGGGGCGAGCAGTACTTC.